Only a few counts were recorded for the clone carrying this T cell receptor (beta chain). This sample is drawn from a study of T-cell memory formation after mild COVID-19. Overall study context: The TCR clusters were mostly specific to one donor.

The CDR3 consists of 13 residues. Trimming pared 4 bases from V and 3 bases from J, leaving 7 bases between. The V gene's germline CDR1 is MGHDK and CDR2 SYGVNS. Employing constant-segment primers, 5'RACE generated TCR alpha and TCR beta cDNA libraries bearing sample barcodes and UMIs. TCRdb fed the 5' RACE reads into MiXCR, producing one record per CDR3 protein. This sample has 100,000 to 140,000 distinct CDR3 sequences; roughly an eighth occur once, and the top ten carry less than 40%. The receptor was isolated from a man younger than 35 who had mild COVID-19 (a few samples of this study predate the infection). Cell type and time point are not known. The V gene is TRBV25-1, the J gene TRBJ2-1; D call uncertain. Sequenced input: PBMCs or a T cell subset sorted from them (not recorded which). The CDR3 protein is CASSVTDYNEQFF. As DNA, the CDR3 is TGTGCCAGCAGTGTAACGGACTACAATGAGCAGTTCTTC.